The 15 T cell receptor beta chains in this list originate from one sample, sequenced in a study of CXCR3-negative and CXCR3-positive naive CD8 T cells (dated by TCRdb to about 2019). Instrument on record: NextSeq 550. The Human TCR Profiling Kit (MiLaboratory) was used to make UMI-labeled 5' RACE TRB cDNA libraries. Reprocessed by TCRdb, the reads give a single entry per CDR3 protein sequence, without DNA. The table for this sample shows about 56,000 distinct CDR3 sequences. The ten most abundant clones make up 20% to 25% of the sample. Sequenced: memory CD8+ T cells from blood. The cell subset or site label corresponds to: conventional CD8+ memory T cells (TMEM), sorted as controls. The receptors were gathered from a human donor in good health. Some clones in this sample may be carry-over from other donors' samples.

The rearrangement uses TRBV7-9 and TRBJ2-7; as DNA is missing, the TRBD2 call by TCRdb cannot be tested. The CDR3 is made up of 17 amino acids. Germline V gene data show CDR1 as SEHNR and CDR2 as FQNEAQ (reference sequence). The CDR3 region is CASSASTGGYLPYEQYF.

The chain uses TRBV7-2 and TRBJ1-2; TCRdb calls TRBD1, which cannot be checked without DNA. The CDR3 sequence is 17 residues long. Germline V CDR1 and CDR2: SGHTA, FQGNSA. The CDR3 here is CASSLGSQGKPIYGYTF. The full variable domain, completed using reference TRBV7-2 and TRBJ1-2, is GAGVSQSPSNKVTEKGKDVELRCDPISGHTALYWYRQSLGQGLEFLIYFQGNSAPDKSGLPSDRFSAERTGGSVSTLTIQRTQQEDSAVYLCASSLGSQGKPIYGYTFGSGTRLTVV.

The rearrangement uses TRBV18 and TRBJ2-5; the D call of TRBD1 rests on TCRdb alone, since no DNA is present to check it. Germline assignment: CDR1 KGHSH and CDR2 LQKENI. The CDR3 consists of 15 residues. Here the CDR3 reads CASSPSDGSGETQYF.

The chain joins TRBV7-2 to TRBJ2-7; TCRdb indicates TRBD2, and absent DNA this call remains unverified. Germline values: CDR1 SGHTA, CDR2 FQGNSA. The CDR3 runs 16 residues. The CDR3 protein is CASSWGTSEPSYEQYF.

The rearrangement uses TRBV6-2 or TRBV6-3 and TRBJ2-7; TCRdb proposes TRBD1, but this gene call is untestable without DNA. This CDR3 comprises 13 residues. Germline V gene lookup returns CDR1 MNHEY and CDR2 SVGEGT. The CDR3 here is CASSWARGYEQYF.

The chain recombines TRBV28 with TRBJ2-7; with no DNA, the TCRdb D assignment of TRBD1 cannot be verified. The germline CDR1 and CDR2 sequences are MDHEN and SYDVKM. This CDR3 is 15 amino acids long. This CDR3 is CASSLGRGLAYEQYF.

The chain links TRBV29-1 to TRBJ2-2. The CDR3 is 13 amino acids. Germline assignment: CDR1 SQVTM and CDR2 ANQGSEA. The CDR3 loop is CSVYRANTGELFF.

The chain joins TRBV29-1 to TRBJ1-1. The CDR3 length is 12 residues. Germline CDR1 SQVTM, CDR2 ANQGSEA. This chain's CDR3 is CSVELPDTEAFF.

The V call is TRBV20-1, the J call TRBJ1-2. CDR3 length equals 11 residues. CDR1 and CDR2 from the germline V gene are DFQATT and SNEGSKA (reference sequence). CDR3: CSAPEGGGYTF.

Here the CDR3 reads CSVEGLAGGTDTQYF. The chain joins TRBV29-1 to TRBJ2-3; TCRdb proposes TRBD2, but this gene call is untestable without DNA. The CDR3 sequence is 15 residues long. Germline V gene data show CDR1 as SQVTM and CDR2 as ANQGSEA.

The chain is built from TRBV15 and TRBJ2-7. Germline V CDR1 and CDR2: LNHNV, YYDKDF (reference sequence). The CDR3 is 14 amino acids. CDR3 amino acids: CATSREDRSYEQYF.

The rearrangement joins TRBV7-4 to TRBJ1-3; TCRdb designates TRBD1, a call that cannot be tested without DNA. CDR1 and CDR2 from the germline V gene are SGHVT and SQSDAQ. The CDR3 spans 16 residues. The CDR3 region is CASSTGQEDGRNTIYF.

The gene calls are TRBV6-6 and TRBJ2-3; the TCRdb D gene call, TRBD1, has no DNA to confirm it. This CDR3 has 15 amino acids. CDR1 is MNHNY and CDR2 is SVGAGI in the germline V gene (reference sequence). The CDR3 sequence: CASSAGTGHTDTQYF.

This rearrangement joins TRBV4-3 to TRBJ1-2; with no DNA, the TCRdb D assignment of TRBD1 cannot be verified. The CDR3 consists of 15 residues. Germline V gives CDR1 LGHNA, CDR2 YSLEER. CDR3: CASSASSGTDYGYTF.

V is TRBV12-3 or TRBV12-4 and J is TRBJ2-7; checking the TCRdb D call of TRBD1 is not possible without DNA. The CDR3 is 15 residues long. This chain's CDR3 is CASSVTMGQLYEQYF.